This T cell receptor beta chain originates from a study of blood T cell repertoires in COVID-19. Overall study context: From the United States, Italy and Spain came samples of acute and convalescent COVID-19.

It was during active infection that Seattle patients were enrolled and then longitudinally followed. In the original analysis: Estimation of nucleated cell counts was performed using reference gene primer amplification. Repertoires were generated with immunoSEQ multiplex PCR, while TCRdb's copy carries only in-frame clones and drops some. That table supplies the V and J calls and clone size; D and trimming were determined from the DNA. The repertoire holds some 240,000 clones, with 90% as singletons. The germline V gene has CDR1 LGHNA and CDR2 YSLEER. V was trimmed by 5 bases and J by 6 bases, leaving 10 bases between them. The CDR3 covers 12 residues.

The sequence came from an older woman with COVID-19, enrolled during active disease. The source material was peripheral blood. The genes are TRBV4-3 and TRBJ1-1; D is perhaps TRBD1 (5 bases). The CDR3 DNA follows: TGCGCCAGCAGCGGGGGACTGGCTGAAGCTTTCTTT. Translated: CASSGGLAEAFF.